The 8 T cell receptor beta chains below come from one sample, sequenced in a study of blood T cells in healthy people across ages. A J-beta primer mix and a sample-barcoded 5' primer were used in a second PCR of about 7 to 12 cycles. In TCRdb, the 5' RACE reads were re-called with MiXCR into one record per CDR3 protein. The data hold around 1,800,000 distinct CDR3 sequences, with approximately 39% observed a single time. Sequencing was performed on blood. These receptors all come from a human donor in good health.

The V gene is TRBV5-1, the J gene TRBJ1-2; D possibly corresponds to TRBD1 (5 bases). The germline V and J ends were trimmed by 3 bases and 4 bases, with 13 bases remaining between them. Looked up from germline, CDR1 is SGHRS and CDR2 is YFSETQ. This CDR3 has 14 amino acids. The CDR3 reads CASSYPGGGYGYTF. CDR3 nucleotide sequence: TGCGCCAGCAGCTACCCCGGGGGTGGCTATGGCTACACCTTC.

The rearrangement uses TRBV12-3 or TRBV12-4 and TRBJ1-3; 9 bases agree with TRBD1. CDR3 length equals 17 residues. V lost 3 bases to trimming and J lost 2 bases; unmatched junction nucleotides: 8. The CDR3 sequence is CASSFGQNRGPGNTIYF. The CDR3 DNA follows: TGTGCCAGCAGTTTTGGTCAAAACAGGGGGCCTGGAAACACCATATATTTT.

This clonotype was observed a handful of times. CDR3: CAIGTGRTQYF. The CDR3 region has the DNA TGTGCCATCGGGACGGGCCGGACCCAGTACTTC. The J gene is TRBJ2-5, the V gene TRBV25-1; the D gene could be TRBD1 or TRBD2 (5 bases each). Germline CDR1 reads MGHDK; CDR2 reads SYGVNS. Deletions cut 10 bases from V and 7 bases from J, with 13 bases between. The length of the CDR3 is 11 residues.

This clonotype was detected only a few times. This chain uses TRBV30 with TRBJ1-5, with 7 bases that match TRBD1. The junction had 7 bases not matched to a gene; V was cut back by 5 bases and J by 6 bases. This CDR3 is 13 amino acids long. Germline loops: CDR1 GTSNPN, CDR2 SVGIG (reference sequence). The CDR3 reads CAWANRGAQPQHF. The DNA of the CDR3 is TGTGCCTGGGCTAACAGGGGTGCTCAGCCCCAGCATTTT.

The table lists this clonotype with a few counts. The chain has TRBV27 and TRBJ2-1; TRBD1 aligns across 7 bases. Unmatched junction bases numbered 10, after V lost 5 bases and J lost 15 bases. CDR3 length equals 12 residues. Germline V gives CDR1 MNHEY, CDR2 SMNVEV (reference sequence). The CDR3 protein is CASSPLTGFVFF. CDR3 bases: TGTGCCAGCAGTCCTCTGACAGGGTTTGTGTTCTTC.

The chain employs TRBV11-2 and TRBJ2-5, with no clear D. The CDR3 has 14 residues. Trimming removed 1 base from V and 4 bases from J, with 10 bases in between. Germline-derived CDR1 and CDR2 are SGHAT and FQNNGV. The chain's CDR3 is CASSLGQIPETQYF. The CDR3 nucleotides read TGTGCCAGCAGCTTAGGTCAGATACCAGAGACCCAGTACTTC.

J is TRBJ1-2 and V is TRBV5-1; the match to TRBD1 covers 7 bases. The length of the CDR3 is 14 residues. Germline loops: CDR1 SGHRS, CDR2 YFSETQ. The V and J ends lost 2 bases and 6 bases, in that order; junction bases with no gene match: 7. The CDR3 DNA reads as TGCGCCAGCAGCTTAGAACCCACAGGGGATGGCTACACCTTC. Protein product: CASSLEPTGDGYTF.

The chain joins TRBV5-1 to TRBJ1-2; possibly TRBD1 for D (5 bases). Trimming left V 2 bases short and J 5 bases short, with 16 bases between. Germline CDR1 reads SGHRS; CDR2 reads YFSETQ. The CDR3 loop spans 15 amino acids. CDR3 protein: CASSFRDRRIYGYTF. The DNA of the CDR3 is TGCGCCAGCAGCTTCCGGGACCGTAGAATATATGGCTACACCTTC.